Here is one TCR beta chain with its context. Its specificity is not known. This sample was taken from a study of cytomegalovirus exposure and HLA in healthy donors. About the study: Unique TCR beta sequences numbering some 110 million came from 150 million to 200 million T cells in an earlier analysis.

PCR employed 60 Vbeta and 13 Jbeta primers. This table comes from immunoSEQ multiplex PCR, and its TCRdb copy is limited to in-frame clones, with some not included. The table has approximately 70,000 clones, 60% to 80% seen once; the top ten hold roughly 8%. Everyone who donated was a healthy bone marrow donor. Trimming removed 8 bases at V and 2 bases at J, with 13 bases between. Per germline, CDR1 MNHEY and CDR2 SVGAGI. The CDR3 covers 14 residues. Notes on the study in general: Many donors shared some public TCRs, even though most TCR sequences were rare. Reports credit the classifier with highly specific, highly sensitive diagnosis of cytomegalovirus status.

This receptor was taken from a man aged 60 to 69 in good health and CMV-seropositive. Sequencing used PBMCs. The rearrangement joins TRBV6-5 to TRBJ1-5; D uncertain. CDR3: CASARDHGNQPQHF. The CDR3 nucleotides read TGTGCCAGCGCGAGGGATCATGGCAATCAGCCCCAGCATTTT.